The 21 T cell receptor beta chains reported below all come from one sample, sequenced in a study of OX40 agonist ivuxolimab in advanced cancers. The data were produced by immunoSEQ multiplex PCR, yet TCRdb's version contains in-frame clones alone and is incomplete. The sample has 65,000 to 90,000 clones, more than 80% seen once. The specimen was CD4+ or CD8+ T cells sorted from blood, collected in a trial of the OX40 agonist ivuxolimab. The receptors were sampled from an adult with an advanced solid tumor such as melanoma, head and neck, liver or kidney cancer.

The chain links TRBV18 to TRBJ2-5; D gene ambiguous. Per germline, CDR1 KGHSH and CDR2 LQKENI. Trimming pared 8 bases from V and 0 bases from J, leaving 7 bases between. The CDR3 is 12 amino acids. The CDR3 DNA reads as TGTGCCAGCCCACAGTACCAAGAGACCCAGTACTTC. Translated, it gives CASPQYQETQYF.

The chain links TRBV28 to TRBJ1-5, with D maybe TRBD1 (6 bases). In germline, CDR1 is MDHEN, CDR2 SYDVKM. The CDR3 length is 14 residues. With 3 bases removed from V and 6 bases from J, the gap between germline ends came to 12 bases. The CDR3 sequence: CASSFGGAGQPQHF. DNA of the CDR3: TGTGCCAGCAGTTTTGGGGGCGCGGGTCAGCCCCAGCATTTT.

V is TRBV9 and J is TRBJ2-5, with 9 bases matching TRBD2. The CDR3 is 16 residues long. CDR1 is SGDLS and CDR2 is YYNGEE in the germline V gene. V was clipped by 0 bases and J by 5 bases; unmatched bases: 8. The CDR3 DNA reads TGTGCCAGCAGCGTAGGGCTAGCGGGGATCGGGGAGACCCAGTACTTC. Translation gives CASSVGLAGIGETQYF.

The rearrangement uses TRBV27 and TRBJ2-5, with D uncertain. This CDR3 spans 11 amino acids. Per germline, CDR1 MNHEY and CDR2 SMNVEV (reference sequence). V was shortened by 4 bases and J by 4 bases, with 4 bases between the two germline ends. The DNA of the CDR3 is TGTGCCAGCAGTTCTGGAGAGACCCAGTACTTC. Translation: CASSSGETQYF.

The chain has TRBV4-1 and TRBJ2-1; D is undetermined. Trimming removed 0 bases at V and 6 bases at J, with 15 bases between. The V gene's germline CDR1 is MGHRA and CDR2 YSYEKL. CDR3 length: 16 amino acids. The CDR3 sequence: CASSQDPTHIGNEQFF. Here the CDR3 DNA reads TGCGCCAGCAGCCAAGATCCAACCCACATAGGCAATGAGCAGTTCTTC.

The rearrangement joins TRBV7-3 to TRBJ2-2, with TRBD2 matching 8 bases. With 1 base clipped from V and 4 bases from J, the junction kept 2 bases outside the gene matches. CDR1 and CDR2 from the germline V gene are SGHTA and FQGTGA. The CDR3 loop spans 15 amino acids. The CDR3 loop is CASSLMREVTGELFF. The CDR3 region has the DNA TGTGCCAGCAGCTTAATGCGGGAGGTCACCGGGGAGCTGTTTTTT.

This clone was seen a few times. The V call is TRBV19, the J call TRBJ1-2; no definite D call. The CDR3 consists of 14 residues. CDR1 and CDR2 (germline): LNHDA, SQIVND (reference sequence). V lost 3 bases and J lost 6, with 14 bases in between. In nucleotides, the CDR3 is TGTGCCAGTAGTATCATCTTAGCCGGCGATGGCTACACCTTC. The encoded protein is CASSIILAGDGYTF.

V is TRBV6-5 and J is TRBJ2-2; 8 bases match TRBD2. The CDR3 has 15 amino acids. Per the germline V gene, CDR1 is MNHEY and CDR2 is SVGAGI. V trimming: 3 bases; J trimming: 7 bases; junction bases outside the gene matches: 7. The CDR3, as DNA: TGTGCCAGCAGTTATATCGGGAGGGAGATCGGGGAGCTGTTTTTT. The encoded protein is CASSYIGREIGELFF.

This clone was counted a single time. This chain links TRBV7-3 with TRBJ2-1; either TRBD1 or TRBD2 may supply D (5 bases each). This CDR3 has 13 residues. Trimming took 5 bases from V and 8 from J, leaving 13 bases between them. CDR1 is SGHTA, CDR2 FQGTGA, per germline. The CDR3 spells CASSLIGDDEQFF. CDR3 DNA sequence: TGTGCCAGCAGCCTCATAGGGGACGATGAGCAGTTCTTC.

V is TRBV15 and J is TRBJ1-2; 9 bases are a match to TRBD1. V dropped 0 bases and J dropped 4; count of bases not matched to a gene: 12. CDR1 LNHNV and CDR2 YYDKDF come from the germline V gene (reference sequence). The CDR3 is 18 amino acids. As DNA, the CDR3 is TGTGCCACCAGCAGAGACAACAGGGGGCGTAGTCGGGCCTATGGCTACACCTTC. It encodes CATSRDNRGRSRAYGYTF. The full variable domain, rest sourced from reference TRBV15 and TRBJ1-2, is DAMVIQNPRYQVTQFGKPVTLSCSQTLNHNVMYWYQQKSSQAPKLLFHYYDKDFNNEADTPDNFQSRRPNTSFCFLDIRSPGLGDTAMYLCATSRDNRGRSRAYGYTFGSGTRLTVV.

V and J are TRBV2 and TRBJ1-4; D call uncertain. With 3 bases removed from V and 6 bases from J, the gap between germline ends came to 8 bases. CDR1 is SNHLY, CDR2 FYNNEI, per germline. This CDR3 comprises 13 residues. CDR3: CASSDDGHEKLFF. The CDR3 region has the DNA TGTGCCAGCAGTGACGACGGGCATGAAAAACTGTTTTTT.

This chain uses TRBV4-1 with TRBJ2-1, with 7 bases that match TRBD2. The CDR3 has 12 amino acids. After removal of 3 bases from V and 10 bases from J, the junction contained 3 bases not matched to a gene. Germline V lookup: CDR1 MGHRA, CDR2 YSYEKL. Here the CDR3 DNA reads TGCGCCAGCAGCCACCCGGGGGGAGAGCAGTTCTTC. Encoded protein: CASSHPGGEQFF.

The CDR3 nucleotides read TGTGCCAGCAGTGAATGGCTAGCGGGGACCACAGATACGCAGTATTTT. Amino acid sequence: CASSEWLAGTTDTQYF. This chain joins TRBV6-1 and TRBJ2-3, with TRBD2 identical over 9 bases. This CDR3 is built from 16 residues. Trimming took 2 bases from V and 2 from J; bases not matched to a gene: 5. Germline lookup yields CDR1 MNHNS and CDR2 SASEGT.

The CDR3 nucleotides are TGTGCCAGTAGTATAGCAGGATACAATGAGCAGTTCTTC. Its protein product is CASSIAGYNEQFF. The chain joins TRBV19 to TRBJ2-1, with no clear D. Germline CDR1 is LNHDA and CDR2 is SQIVND (reference sequence). CDR3 length: 13 amino acids. The V end lost 1 base, the J end lost 4 bases, and 5 bases lay between the germline ends.

The chain uses TRBV6-5 and TRBJ1-4; D perhaps matches TRBD1 (6 bases). The ends were cut back, 0 bases at V and 6 bases at J, with 14 bases in the middle. The CDR3 runs 16 residues. The germline gives CDR1 MNHEY, CDR2 SVGAGI. Here the CDR3 DNA reads TGTGCCAGCAGTTACTCGCCGGGGGGGCAAGATGAAAAACTGTTTTTT. Translation gives CASSYSPGGQDEKLFF.

The chain carries TRBV28 and TRBJ1-1; D is perhaps TRBD1 (6 bases). The CDR3 runs 13 residues. Germline-derived CDR1 and CDR2 are MDHEN and SYDVKM. V was cut by 8 bases and J by 1 base, with 11 bases left in between. The CDR3 sequence is CASAGVENTEAFF. CDR3 nucleotides: TGTGCCAGCGCAGGGGTTGAGAACACTGAAGCTTTCTTT.

J is TRBJ1-6 and V is TRBV6-1; 7 positions agree with TRBD1. After removal of 4 bases from V and 7 bases from J, the junction contained 10 bases not matched to a gene. Germline assignment: CDR1 MNHNS and CDR2 SASEGT. This CDR3 spans 16 amino acids. Written as DNA, the CDR3 is TGTGCCAGCAGTGTACTCGGGACAGCTCTCAATTCACCCCTCCACTTT. Protein sequence: CASSVLGTALNSPLHF.

The chain joins TRBV15 to TRBJ2-3; D is perhaps TRBD2 (6 bases). The CDR3 totals 15 residues. CDR1 is LNHNV and CDR2 is YYDKDF in the germline V gene (reference sequence). Trimming cost V 4 bases and J 4 bases, with 15 bases left between them. As DNA, the CDR3 is TGTGCCACCAGCACCTTACTAGGGAGGCCAGATACGCAGTATTTT. Amino acids: CATSTLLGRPDTQYF.

The sample holds one count of this clone. The chain is built from TRBV25-1 and TRBJ1-5; D uncertain. The CDR3 sequence is 14 residues long. V lost 2 bases, J lost 5 bases, and 10 bases lay in between. The V gene's germline CDR1 is MGHDK and CDR2 SYGVNS. CDR3 nucleotide sequence: TGTGCCAGCAGTGAAACCGGGGTCGATCAGCCCCAGCATTTT. Its translation is CASSETGVDQPQHF.

The chain carries TRBV4-3 and TRBJ2-6; the D gene is possibly TRBD1 (6 bases). V gave up 1 base and J gave up 0 bases, with 13 bases separating them. The CDR3 is 18 amino acids. The germline V gene encodes CDR1 LGHNA and CDR2 YSLEER. CDR3 sequence (DNA): TGCGCCAGCAGCCAAGTAACAGGGATAATCTCTGGGGCCAACGTCCTGACTTTC. Amino acid sequence: CASSQVTGIISGANVLTF.

The chain links TRBV7-6 to TRBJ1-5; a possible D gene is TRBD1 (6 bases). This CDR3 spans 17 amino acids. Germline V gene lookup returns CDR1 SGHVS and CDR2 FNYEAQ. V was shortened by 0 bases and J by 7 bases, with 19 bases between the two germline ends. CDR3 in amino acids: CASSLATLRGGVQPQHF. For the CDR3, the DNA is TGTGCCAGCAGCTTAGCGACCCTCCGGGGGGGCGTCCAGCCCCAGCATTTT.